The clone carrying this T cell receptor (beta chain) was seen repeatedly, ten times or more. This sample stems from a study of T cells in Graves' hyperthyroidism and ophthalmopathy. The CDR3 is made up of 16 amino acids. Germline V gives CDR1 MDHEN, CDR2 SYDVKM. V dropped 1 base and J dropped 0 bases, with 13 bases sitting between them. Patients with uncontrolled infections, other autoimmune diseases, pregnancy or lactation were excluded. Researchers took RNA transcripts and amplified the TCR beta CDR3 regions from them. HTBI primers were the set used in a first-round RT-PCR of the TCR CDR3. Using its own MiXCR run on the multiplex PCR reads, TCRdb lists one record per CDR3 protein. In the table there are around 500,000 distinct CDR3 sequences, 15% to 20% of which are singletons.

The genes are TRBV28 and TRBJ2-7, with D possibly matching TRBD1 (6 bases). Sample: blood. This TCR was sampled from a woman in her twenties or thirties with Graves' ophthalmopathy. CDR3 in DNA: TGTGCCAGCAGTTTATTACAGGGAGCAAACTCCTACGAGCAGTACTTC. This translates into CASSLLQGANSYEQYF.